This T cell receptor (beta chain) was sequenced during a study of response to subunit inactivated influenza vaccine. TCRdb re-called the RT-PCR reads with MiXCR, one entry per CDR3 protein. The sample holds about 800,000 distinct CDR3 sequences; around 21% are singletons and the top ten take about 10%. Trimming removed 5 bases at V and 4 bases at J, with 12 bases between. The germline gives CDR1 LGHDT, CDR2 YNNKEL (reference sequence). The CDR3 totals 14 residues. This chain uses TRBV3-1 with TRBJ1-5; no definite D call. The source material was PBMCs from blood, sampled 5 days after vaccination. The clonotype comes from a middle-aged man who received an inactivated influenza vaccine. CDR3: CASSAAGSNQPQHF. Here the CDR3 DNA reads TGTGCCAGCAGCGCGGCAGGATCGAATCAGCCCCAGCATTTT.